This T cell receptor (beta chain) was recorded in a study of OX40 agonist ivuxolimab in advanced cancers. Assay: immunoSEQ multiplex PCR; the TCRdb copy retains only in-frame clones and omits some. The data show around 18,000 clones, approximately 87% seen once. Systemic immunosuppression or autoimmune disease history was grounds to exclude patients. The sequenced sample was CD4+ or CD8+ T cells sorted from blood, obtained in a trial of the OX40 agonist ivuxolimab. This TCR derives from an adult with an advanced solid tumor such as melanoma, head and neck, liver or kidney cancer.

The CDR3 here is CASSISGFSTDTQYF. The CDR3 DNA sequence: TGTGCCAGCAGCATTAGCGGGTTTAGCACAGATACGCAGTATTTT. This rearrangement joins TRBV9 to TRBJ2-3; TRBD2 agrees at 7 bases. The CDR3 extends over 15 amino acids. Germline V lookup: CDR1 SGDLS, CDR2 YYNGEE. V lost 4 bases and J lost 0; bases outside the gene matches: 5.